The rows below give T cell receptor beta chains drawn from one sample of a study of blood T cell repertoires in COVID-19. The protocol was immunoSEQ multiplex PCR, while the TCRdb copy is restricted to in-frame clones and leaves out a portion. Of hundreds of thousands of clones in the sample, 88% were seen once. Sequences were obtained from peripheral blood. All receptors come from a woman between 50 and 59 years old with active or convalescent COVID-19. The CDR3 runs from the conserved cysteine through the conserved F or W. D genes are given only for firm matches.

J: TRBJ2-2
V: TRBV14
D: .
DNA: TGTGCCAGCAGCCAAGATCATAGGAACACCGGGGAGCTGTTTTTT
CDR3: CASSQDHRNTGELFF

J: TRBJ2-3
V: TRBV5-5
D: TRBD1
DNA: TGTGCCAGCAGCTCACGGACAGGCGTCACAGATACGCAGTATTTT
CDR3: CASSSRTGVTDTQYF

J: TRBJ2-1
V: TRBV5-1
D: TRBD2
DNA: TGCGCCAGCAGCTTGGACGGGAGGTCCTACAATGAGCAGTTCTTC
CDR3: CASSLDGRSYNEQFF

J: TRBJ1-6
V: TRBV7-7
D: .
DNA: TGTGCTAGCAGCTTAGACAGGACACTTGGATCACCCCTCCACTTT
CDR3: CASSLDRTLGSPLHF

J: TRBJ1-1
V: TRBV29-1
D: TRBD1
DNA: TGCAGCGTTCGACAGGGGGGACGGAACACTGAAGCTTTCTTT
CDR3: CSVRQGGRNTEAFF

J: TRBJ1-5
V: TRBV7-2
D: TRBD1
DNA: TGTGCCAGCAGCATAGAGGGACAGAGTCTAGATCAGCCCCAGCATTTT
CDR3: CASSIEGQSLDQPQHF

J: TRBJ2-5
V: TRBV7-2
D: TRBD2
DNA: TGTGCCAGCAGTCTTAGCGGGTGGCAAGAGACCCAGTACTTC
CDR3: CASSLSGWQETQYF

J: TRBJ1-1
V: TRBV25-1
D: .
DNA: TGTGCCAGCAGTGGAACAGAGCCTGAAGCTTTCTTT
CDR3: CASSGTEPEAFF

J: TRBJ1-5
V: TRBV20-1
D: TRBD1
DNA: TGCAGTGCTAGTGACCGGGACAGGGCTCTTAGCAATCAGCCCCAGCATTTT
CDR3: CSASDRDRALSNQPQHF

J: TRBJ1-1
V: TRBV6-2/TRBV6-3
D: .
DNA: TGTGCCAGCAGTTACTCGAAAGGGGAAGGGTACACTGAAGCTTTCTTT
CDR3: CASSYSKGEGYTEAFF

J: TRBJ2-1
V: TRBV12-3/TRBV12-4
D: .
DNA: TGTGCCAGCAGCCTCTCTAGCAATGAGCAGTTCTTC
CDR3: CASSLSSNEQFF

J: TRBJ2-7
V: TRBV28
D: .
DNA: TGTGCCAGCCAGGGAGGGGGAACCTACTACGAGCAGTACTTC
CDR3: CASQGGGTYYEQYF

J: TRBJ1-4
V: TRBV5-1
D: TRBD1
DNA: TGCGCCAGCAGCTTGCGTGGGACAGGGGTAAATGAAAAACTGTTTTTT
CDR3: CASSLRGTGVNEKLFF